A single sample is the source of the 3 T cell receptor beta chains below, sequenced in a study of blood T cell repertoires in COVID-19. TCRdb keeps only in-frame clones here, not all; method: immunoSEQ multiplex PCR. The data contain fewer than 350,000 clones, roughly 90% of them singletons. Sequencing was performed on PBMCs or T cells enriched from blood (not recorded which). All receptors derive from a middle-aged woman who had recovered from COVID-19.

The chain uses TRBV28 and TRBJ2-3; D is undetermined. The germline V gene has CDR1 MDHEN and CDR2 SYDVKM. V was cut by 5 bases and J by 0 bases, with 12 bases left in between. The CDR3 extends over 15 amino acids. In nucleotides, the CDR3 is TGTGCCAGCAGTCGACATTCCTCAAGCACAGATACGCAGTATTTT. This sequence encodes CASSRHSSSTDTQYF.

The J gene is TRBJ2-1, the V gene TRBV12-3 or TRBV12-4, with 7 bases fitting TRBD1. The CDR3 sequence is 11 residues long. V gave up 1 base and J gave up 12 bases; unmatched junction bases: 0. CDR3 nucleotide sequence: TGTGCCAGCAGTTTAGGACAGGGGCAGTTCTTC. It is translated as CASSLGQGQFF.

V and J are TRBV10-1 and TRBJ2-5, with D tentatively TRBD1 (6 bases). The CDR3 length is 13 residues. The V gene lost 8 bases and the J gene lost 2 bases, with 12 bases spanning the gap. Germline loops: CDR1 WNHNN, CDR2 SYGVQD (reference sequence). The CDR3 nucleotides are TGCGCCAGCTCCTCGGACAGACAAGAGACCCAGTACTTC. This gives the protein CASSSDRQETQYF.